This TCR beta chain was sequenced in a study of T cell repertoires in cytomegalovirus infection. Study summary: A matching HLA type, together with CMV infection, was signaled by public TCR beta signatures. Findings and caveats of the study: Clonotype analysis showed dominance of the ex vivo response by HLA-C-restricted CMV-specific TCR beta clonotypes. Public TCR beta family frequency separated CMV-and-HLA carriers, including in an independent cohort.

The CDR3 is 15 amino acids. Germline values: CDR1 MDHEN, CDR2 SYDVKM. The V gene lost 6 bases and the J gene lost 0 bases, with 14 bases spanning the gap. TCRdb itself ran the reads through MiXCR, one entry per CDR3 protein. Counted here are approximately 180,000 distinct CDR3 sequences, approximately 17% occurring once; the ten biggest clones make up roughly 24%. As to this clonotype: What it binds is not known.

This chain connects TRBV28 to TRBJ2-5; D may be TRBD1 (6 bases). The sequence came from a human donor in good health (CMV status not recorded). Some clones in this sample may be carry-over from other donors' samples. Sequencing used CD8+ T cells from PBMCs. This CDR3 is CASSDLDSYQETQYF. In nucleotides, the CDR3 is TGTGCCAGCAGCGACCTGGACAGCTACCAAGAGACCCAGTACTTC.